This T cell receptor (beta chain) was obtained from a study of tumor-infiltrating lymphocytes in primary liver carcinoma. V gave up 1 base and J gave up 7 bases, with 14 bases separating them. Germline lookup yields CDR1 MGHRA and CDR2 YSYEKL. This CDR3 contains 16 residues. From roughly 21-30 mg of unsorted bulk tissue, DNA and RNA were co-extracted together. Total RNA amounting to 500 ng was the source from which TCR beta cDNA was made with a constant-region primer. Three rounds of nested multiplex PCR with slightly modified ARM-PCR produced TCR beta libraries. Investigators reported that the first two PCR rounds, at around 11 cycles each, used TRBV1-TRBV30 forward primers with a C-beta reverse primer. Using its own MiXCR run on the multiplex PCR reads, TCRdb lists one record per CDR3 protein. The sample shows about 130,000 distinct CDR3 sequences, 55% to 75% of them seen only once. In this sample, this clonotype turned up many times.

The sequence came from an older woman with primary liver carcinoma and hepatitis B virus infection. The chain combines TRBV4-1 with TRBJ1-6; no definite D call. The material sequenced was liver tumor tissue from sampling region 3. Subset: tumor region T3, left-lateral pole. CDR3 residues: CASSQAHQVDNSPLHF. CDR3 coding DNA: TGCGCCAGCAGCCAAGCACACCAGGTGGACAATTCACCCCTCCACTTT.